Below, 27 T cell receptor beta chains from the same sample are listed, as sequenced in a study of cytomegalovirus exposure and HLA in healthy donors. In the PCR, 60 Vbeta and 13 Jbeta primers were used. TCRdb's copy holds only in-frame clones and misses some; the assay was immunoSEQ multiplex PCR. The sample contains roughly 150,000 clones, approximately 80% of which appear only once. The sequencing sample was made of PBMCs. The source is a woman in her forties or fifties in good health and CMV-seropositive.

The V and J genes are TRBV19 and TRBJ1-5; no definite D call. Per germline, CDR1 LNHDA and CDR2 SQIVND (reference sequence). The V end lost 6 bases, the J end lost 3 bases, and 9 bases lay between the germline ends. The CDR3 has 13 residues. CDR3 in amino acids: CASSDNINQPQHF. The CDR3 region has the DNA TGTGCCAGTAGCGACAACATCAATCAGCCCCAGCATTTT.

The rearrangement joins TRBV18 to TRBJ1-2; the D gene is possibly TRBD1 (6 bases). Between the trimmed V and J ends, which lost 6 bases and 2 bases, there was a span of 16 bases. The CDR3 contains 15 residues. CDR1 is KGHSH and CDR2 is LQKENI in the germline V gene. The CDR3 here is CASSLDRSMNYGYTF. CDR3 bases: TGTGCCAGCTCTCTAGACAGGAGTATGAACTATGGCTACACCTTC.

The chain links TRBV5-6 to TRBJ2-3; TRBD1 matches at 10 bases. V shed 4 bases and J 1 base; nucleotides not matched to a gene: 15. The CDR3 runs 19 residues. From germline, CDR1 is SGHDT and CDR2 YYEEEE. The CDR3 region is CASSPLDRGTRGGTDTQYF. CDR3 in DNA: TGTGCCAGCAGCCCCTTGGACAGGGGGACCCGTGGTGGCACAGATACGCAGTATTTT.

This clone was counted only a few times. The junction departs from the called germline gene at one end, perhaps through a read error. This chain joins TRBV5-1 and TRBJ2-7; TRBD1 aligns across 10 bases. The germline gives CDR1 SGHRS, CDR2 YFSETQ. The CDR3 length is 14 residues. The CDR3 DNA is TGCGCCAGCAGCAGCAGACAGGGGGCCCCCGTCGAAAACTTC. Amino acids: CASSSRQGAPVENF. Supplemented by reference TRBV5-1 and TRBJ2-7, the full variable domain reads KAGVTQTPRYLIKTRGQQVTLSCSPISGHRSVSWYQQTPGQGLQFLFEYFSETQRNKGNFPGRFSGRQFSNSRSEMNVSTLELGDSALYLCASSSRQGAPVENFGPGTRLTVT.

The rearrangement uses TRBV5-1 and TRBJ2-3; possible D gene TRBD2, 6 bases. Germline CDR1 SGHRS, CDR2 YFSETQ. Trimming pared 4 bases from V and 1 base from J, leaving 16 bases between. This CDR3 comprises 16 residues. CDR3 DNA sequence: TGCGCCAGCAGCGGCGGGGACTCCTATCGCACAGATACGCAGTATTTT. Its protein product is CASSGGDSYRTDTQYF.

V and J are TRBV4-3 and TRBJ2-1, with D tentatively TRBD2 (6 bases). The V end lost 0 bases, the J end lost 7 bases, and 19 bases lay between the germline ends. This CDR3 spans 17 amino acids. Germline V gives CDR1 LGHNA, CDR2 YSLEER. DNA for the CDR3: TGCGCCAGCAGCCAAGATGGGTATCGGGACTTCGGGAATGAGCAGTTCTTC. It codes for CASSQDGYRDFGNEQFF.

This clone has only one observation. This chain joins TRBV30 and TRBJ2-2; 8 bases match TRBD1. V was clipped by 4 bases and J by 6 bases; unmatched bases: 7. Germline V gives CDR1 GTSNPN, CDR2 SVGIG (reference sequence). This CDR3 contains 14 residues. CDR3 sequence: CAWTRTGHSGELFF. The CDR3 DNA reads TGTGCCTGGACAAGGACAGGGCATTCCGGGGAGCTGTTTTTT.

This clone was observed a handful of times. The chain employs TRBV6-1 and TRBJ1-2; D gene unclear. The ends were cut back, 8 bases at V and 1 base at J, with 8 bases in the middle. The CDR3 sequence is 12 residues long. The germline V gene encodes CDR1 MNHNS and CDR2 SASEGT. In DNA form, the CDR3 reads TGTGCCAGCTCGGTCATTAACTATGGCTACACCTTC. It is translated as CASSVINYGYTF.

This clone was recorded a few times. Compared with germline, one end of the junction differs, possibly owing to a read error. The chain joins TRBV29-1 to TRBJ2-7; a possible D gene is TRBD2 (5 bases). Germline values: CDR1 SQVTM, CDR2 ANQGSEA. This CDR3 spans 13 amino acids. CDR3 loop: CSVVSAAPYKQYF. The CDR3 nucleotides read TGCAGCGTTGTCTCAGCGGCACCCTACAAGCAGTACTTC.

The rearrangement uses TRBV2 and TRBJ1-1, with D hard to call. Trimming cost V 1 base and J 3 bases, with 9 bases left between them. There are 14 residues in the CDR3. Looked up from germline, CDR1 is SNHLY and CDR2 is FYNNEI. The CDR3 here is CASSEDRGYTEAFF. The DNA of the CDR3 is TGTGCCAGCAGTGAAGATCGAGGCTACACTGAAGCTTTCTTT. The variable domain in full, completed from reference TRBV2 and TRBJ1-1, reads EPEVTQTPSHQVTQMGQEVILRCVPISNHLYFYWYRQILGQKVEFLVSFYNNEISEKSEIFDDQFSVERPDGSNFTLKIRSTKLEDSAMYFCASSEDRGYTEAFFGQGTRLTVV.

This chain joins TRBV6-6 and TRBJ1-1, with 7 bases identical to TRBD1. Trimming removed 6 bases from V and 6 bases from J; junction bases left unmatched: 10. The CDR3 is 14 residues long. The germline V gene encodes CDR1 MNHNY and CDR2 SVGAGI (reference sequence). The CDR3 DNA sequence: TGTGCCAGCAGCTACAGGGGAGGGGAATCTGAAGCTTTCTTT. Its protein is CASSYRGGESEAFF.

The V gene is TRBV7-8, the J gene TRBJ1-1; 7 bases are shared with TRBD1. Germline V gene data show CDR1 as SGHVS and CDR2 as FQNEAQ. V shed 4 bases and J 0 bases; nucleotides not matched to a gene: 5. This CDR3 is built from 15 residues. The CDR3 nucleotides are TGTGCCAGCAGCTCGGGACAGTTCATGAACACTGAAGCTTTCTTT. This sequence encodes CASSSGQFMNTEAFF.

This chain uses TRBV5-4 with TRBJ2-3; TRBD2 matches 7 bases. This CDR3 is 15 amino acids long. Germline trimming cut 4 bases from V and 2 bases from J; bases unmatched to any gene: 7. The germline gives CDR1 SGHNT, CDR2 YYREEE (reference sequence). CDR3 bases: TGTGCCAGCAGCCTGGGGGACTATCACACAGATACGCAGTATTTT. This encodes CASSLGDYHTDTQYF.

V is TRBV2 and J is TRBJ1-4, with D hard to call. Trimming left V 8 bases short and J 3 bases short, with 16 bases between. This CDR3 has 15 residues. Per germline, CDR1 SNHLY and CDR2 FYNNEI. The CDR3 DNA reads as TGTGCCAGCCAATGGGGAGAGGGTTCTAATGAAAAACTGTTTTTT. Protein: CASQWGEGSNEKLFF.

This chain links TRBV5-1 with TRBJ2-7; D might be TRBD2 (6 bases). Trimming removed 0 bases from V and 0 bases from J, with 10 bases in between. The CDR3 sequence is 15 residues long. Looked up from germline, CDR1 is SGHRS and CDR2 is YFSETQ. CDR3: CASSLVSGSSYEQYF. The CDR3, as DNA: TGCGCCAGCAGCTTGGTGTCCGGGAGCTCCTACGAGCAGTACTTC.

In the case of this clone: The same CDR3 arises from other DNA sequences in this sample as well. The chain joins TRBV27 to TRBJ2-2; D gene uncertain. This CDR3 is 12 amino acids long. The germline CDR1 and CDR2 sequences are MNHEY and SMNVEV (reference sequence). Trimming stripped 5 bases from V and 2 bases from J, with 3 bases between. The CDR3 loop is CASSPNTGELFF. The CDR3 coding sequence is TGTGCCAGCAGTCCTAACACCGGGGAGCTGTTTTTT.

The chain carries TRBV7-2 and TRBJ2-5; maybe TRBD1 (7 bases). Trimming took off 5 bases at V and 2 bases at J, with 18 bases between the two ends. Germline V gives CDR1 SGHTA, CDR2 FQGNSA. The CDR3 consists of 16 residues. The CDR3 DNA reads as TGTGCCAGCAGCGCCCGAGGGGGCGGGGATCAAGAGACCCAGTACTTC. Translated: CASSARGGGDQETQYF.

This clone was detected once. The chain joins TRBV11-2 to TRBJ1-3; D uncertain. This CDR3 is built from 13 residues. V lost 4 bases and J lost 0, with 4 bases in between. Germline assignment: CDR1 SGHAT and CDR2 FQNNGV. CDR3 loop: CASSSNSGNTIYF. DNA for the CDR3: TGTGCCAGCAGCTCAAACTCTGGAAACACCATATATTTT.

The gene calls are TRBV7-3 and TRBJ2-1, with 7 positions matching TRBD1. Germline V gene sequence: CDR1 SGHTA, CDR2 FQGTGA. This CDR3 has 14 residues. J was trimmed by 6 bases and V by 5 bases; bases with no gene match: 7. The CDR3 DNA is TGTGCCAGCAGCCCTGGGGACAGACCCAATGAGCAGTTCTTC. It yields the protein CASSPGDRPNEQFF.

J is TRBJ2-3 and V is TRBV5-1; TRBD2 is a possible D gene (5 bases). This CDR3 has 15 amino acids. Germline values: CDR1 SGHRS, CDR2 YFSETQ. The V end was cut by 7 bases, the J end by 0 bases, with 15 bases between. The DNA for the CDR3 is TGCGCCAGCGGCCCGGGGTTTTCTAGCACAGATACGCAGTATTTT. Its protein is CASGPGFSSTDTQYF.

The CDR3, as DNA: TGTGCCAGCAGCTTGAACAGGGAGACCCAGTACTTC. This sequence encodes CASSLNRETQYF. The chain combines TRBV7-9 with TRBJ2-5; possibly TRBD1 for D (5 bases). Trimming cost V 3 bases and J 5 bases, with 7 bases left between them. Germline V gene sequence: CDR1 SEHNR, CDR2 FQNEAQ (reference sequence). The CDR3 length is 12 residues.

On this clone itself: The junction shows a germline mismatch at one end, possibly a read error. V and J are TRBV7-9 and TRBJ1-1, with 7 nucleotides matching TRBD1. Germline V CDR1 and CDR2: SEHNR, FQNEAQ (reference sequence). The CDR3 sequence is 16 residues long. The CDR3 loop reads CSSSFSAPGGKGEAFF. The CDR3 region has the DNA TGTTCCAGCAGCTTTTCGGCCCCAGGGGGGAAGGGTGAAGCTTTCTTT.

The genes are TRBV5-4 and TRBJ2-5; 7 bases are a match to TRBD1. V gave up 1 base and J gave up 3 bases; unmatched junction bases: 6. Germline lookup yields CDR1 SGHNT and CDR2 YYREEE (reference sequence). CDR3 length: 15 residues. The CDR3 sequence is CASSLNRGLKETQYF. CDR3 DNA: TGTGCCAGCAGCTTGAACAGGGGTTTGAAAGAGACCCAGTACTTC.

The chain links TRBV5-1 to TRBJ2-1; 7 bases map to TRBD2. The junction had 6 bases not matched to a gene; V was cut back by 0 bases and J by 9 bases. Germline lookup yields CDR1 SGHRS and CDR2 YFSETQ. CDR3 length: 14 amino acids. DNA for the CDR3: TGCGCCAGCAGCTTGGGCCTGGCTAGCGGTGAGCAGTTCTTC. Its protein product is CASSLGLASGEQFF.

CDR3 protein: CASSPDRASSYEQYF. The CDR3 DNA reads TGTGCCAGCTCCCCGGACAGGGCCTCCTCCTACGAGCAGTACTTC. The chain carries TRBV18 and TRBJ2-7; TRBD1 aligns across 8 bases. V was pared by 6 bases and J by 0 bases, with 7 bases of the junction left unmatched. The CDR3 runs to 15 residues. CDR1 and CDR2 from the germline V gene are KGHSH and LQKENI.

This CDR3 reads CASSKARGDYGYTF. The CDR3 DNA reads TGTGCCAGCAGCAAAGCCCGGGGAGACTATGGCTACACCTTC. This chain joins TRBV21-1 and TRBJ1-2. TRBV21-1 constitutes a pseudogene. The CDR3 totals 14 residues.

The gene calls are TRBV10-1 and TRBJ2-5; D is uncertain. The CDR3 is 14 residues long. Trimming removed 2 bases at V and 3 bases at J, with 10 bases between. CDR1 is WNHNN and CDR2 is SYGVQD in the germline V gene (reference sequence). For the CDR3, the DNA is TGCGCCAGCAGTGAGAGTAGCCAAAAAGAGACCCAGTACTTC. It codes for CASSESSQKETQYF.